A single sample is the source of the 13 T cell receptor beta chains below, sequenced in a study of T cell repertoires in cytomegalovirus infection. Via MiXCR, TCRdb re-called the reads, giving one row per CDR3 protein. The data hold around 270,000 distinct CDR3 sequences, with 9.1% observed a single time. What was sequenced was PBMCs. The receptors originated from a human donor in good health (CMV status not recorded). Some clones in this sample may be carry-over from other donors' samples.

This clonotype was seen ten or more times. This chain uses TRBV7-2 with TRBJ2-1; D uncertain. Between the trimmed V and J ends, which lost 3 bases and 10 bases, there was a span of 7 bases. CDR3 length: 11 residues. Germline V gene lookup returns CDR1 SGHTA and CDR2 FQGNSA. CDR3 residues: CASSLSTEQFF. In DNA form, the CDR3 reads TGTGCCAGCAGCTTGTCGACGGAGCAGTTCTTC.

The V and J genes are TRBV7-2 and TRBJ1-2; D possibly corresponds to TRBD1 (6 bases). CDR1 and CDR2 from the germline V gene are SGHTA and FQGNSA. This CDR3 region has 16 residues. Trimming shortened V by 1 base and J by 5 bases, and 17 bases separated the two germline ends. As DNA, the CDR3 is TGTGCCAGCAGCTTAGGGTTCCGGGGGCAAGGGTATGGCTACACCTTC. It yields the protein CASSLGFRGQGYGYTF.

This clonotype appeared many times. This chain uses TRBV5-1 with TRBJ1-1, with a tentative D call TRBD1 (5 bases). The ends were cut back, 0 bases at V and 0 bases at J, with 9 bases in the middle. Germline V gene lookup returns CDR1 SGHRS and CDR2 YFSETQ. The CDR3 consists of 15 residues. CDR3: CASSLGGTMNTEAFF. The CDR3 DNA reads as TGCGCCAGCAGCTTGGGAGGGACCATGAACACTGAAGCTTTCTTT.

In its sample, this clonotype was seen many times. V and J are TRBV7-2 and TRBJ1-2; D unclear. Trimming removed 1 base from V and 4 bases from J, with 4 bases in between. Germline CDR1 SGHTA, CDR2 FQGNSA. CDR3 length equals 12 residues. The CDR3 loop is CASSLESYGYTF. CDR3 nucleotide sequence: TGTGCCAGCAGCTTAGAGTCCTATGGCTACACCTTC.

This clonotype was detected a few times. The chain uses TRBV29-1 and TRBJ1-5; TRBD1 aligns across 7 bases. The CDR3 length is 13 residues. V shed 6 bases, J shed 7 bases, and the junction held 9 bases outside the gene matches. Germline V lookup: CDR1 SQVTM, CDR2 ANQGSEA. CDR3: CSVQTGPTQPQHF. DNA of the CDR3: TGCAGCGTGCAGACAGGGCCGACGCAGCCCCAGCATTTT. Filled out from reference TRBV29-1 and TRBJ1-5, the complete variable domain reads SAVISQKPSRDICQRGTSLTIQCQVDSQVTMMFWYRQQPGQSLTLIATANQGSEATYESGFVIDKFPISRPNLTFSTLTVSNMSPEDSSIYLCSVQTGPTQPQHFGDGTRLSIL.

The genes are TRBV18 and TRBJ1-6, with D perhaps matching TRBD1 (6 bases). V gave up 3 bases and J gave up 10 bases, with 10 bases separating them. The V gene's germline CDR1 is KGHSH and CDR2 LQKENI. There are 13 residues in the CDR3. CDR3 bases: TGTGCCAGCTCACCTACAGGGTCCTCACCCCTCCACTTT. It codes for CASSPTGSSPLHF.

CDR3 protein: CASSSGTGYLETQYF. In DNA form, the CDR3 reads TGTGCCAGCAGCTCCGGGACAGGCTATCTGGAGACCCAGTACTTC. This sequence joins TRBV2 and TRBJ2-5; 8 positions agree with TRBD1. This CDR3 is built from 15 residues. V was pared by 6 bases and J by 5 bases, with 11 bases of the junction left unmatched. Germline V lookup: CDR1 SNHLY, CDR2 FYNNEI.

The chain carries TRBV5-6 and TRBJ1-6, with D uncertain. The germline V gene encodes CDR1 SGHDT and CDR2 YYEEEE. The CDR3 is 16 residues long. Trimming took off 1 base at V and 5 bases at J, with 13 bases between the two ends. CDR3 loop: CASSLFGSSDNSPLHF. CDR3 sequence (DNA): TGTGCCAGCAGCTTGTTCGGTAGTAGTGATAATTCACCCCTCCACTTT. Full variable domain (missing parts from reference TRBV5-6 and TRBJ1-6): DAGVTQSPTHLIKTRGQQVTLRCSPKSGHDTVSWYQQALGQGPQFIFQYYEEEERQRGNFPDRFSGHQFPNYSSELNVNALLLGDSALYLCASSLFGSSDNSPLHFGNGTRLTVT.

This clonotype has more than one count but fewer than ten. The chain is built from TRBV7-9 and TRBJ2-7; 11 nucleotides line up with TRBD2. V lost 11 bases to trimming and J lost 7 bases; unmatched junction nucleotides: 10. Germline CDR1 SEHNR, CDR2 FQNEAQ (reference sequence). This CDR3 contains 13 residues. This CDR3 is CAGLLAGAEEQYF. The CDR3 region has the DNA TGTGCCGGTCTACTAGCGGGAGCCGAGGAGCAGTACTTC.

This clonotype has ten or more counts. The chain uses TRBV7-2 and TRBJ2-7, with D possibly being TRBD1 (6 bases). The CDR3 has 14 residues. The V end lost 1 base, the J end lost 7 bases, and 14 bases lay between the germline ends. Germline CDR1 is SGHTA and CDR2 is FQGNSA. Written as DNA, the CDR3 is TGTGCCAGCAGCTTAGGAGACAGGTTGGGGGAGCAGTACTTC. Its translation: CASSLGDRLGEQYF.

The table lists this clonotype with many counts. The chain uses TRBV12-3 or TRBV12-4 and TRBJ1-2, with D possibly matching TRBD1 (6 bases). Deletions cut 5 bases from V and 0 bases from J, with 10 bases between. The CDR3 contains 14 residues. In nucleotides, the CDR3 is TGTGCCAGCAGTAACAGGGCATCTAACTATGGCTACACCTTC. Translated: CASSNRASNYGYTF.

This clonotype was recorded at least ten times. The chain links TRBV6-2 or TRBV6-3 to TRBJ2-1; 7 bases fit TRBD2. This CDR3 region has 14 residues. J lost 9 bases, V lost 0 bases, and 5 bases had no gene match. The germline CDR1 and CDR2 sequences are MNHEY and SVGEGT. The CDR3 coding sequence is TGTGCCAGCAGTTACTCTATGGGGGGGAGTGAGCAGTTCTTC. It is translated as CASSYSMGGSEQFF.

This clonotype came up many times. The V and J genes are TRBV7-2 and TRBJ2-5, with D tentatively TRBD2 (5 bases). Trimming removed 7 bases at V and 5 bases at J, with 14 bases between. The CDR3 has 13 amino acids. The germline CDR1 and CDR2 sequences are SGHTA and FQGNSA. The CDR3 spells CASMRRGQETQYF. CDR3 nucleotides: TGTGCCAGCATGCGGCGAGGGCAGGAGACCCAGTACTTC.